The rows below give T cell receptor beta chains drawn from one sample of a study of blood T cell repertoires in COVID-19. Clones were sequenced by immunoSEQ multiplex PCR, and TCRdb holds only the in-frame ones, with some missing. The table has 200,000 to 250,000 clones, about four fifths seen once. The sample consisted of PBMCs or T cells enriched from blood (not recorded which). These receptors came from a woman aged 45-60 years who had been exposed to COVID-19. Both conserved end residues are part of each CDR3. Not all rows give a size; the values are once, few, many and, for expanded clones, a class.

>TRBJ2-2|TRBV6-5|once
CASRILTGSGELFF
>TRBJ2-1|TRBV4-2|few
CASSQEEGSYNEQFF
>TRBJ2-3|TRBV19|.
CASSVSLAGGTDTQYF
>TRBJ2-4|TRBV28|.
CASGQITKNIQYF
>TRBJ1-2|TRBV28|.
CASRKTGRADYGYTF
>TRBJ2-2|TRBV18|few
CASSRDTQTNTGELFF
>TRBJ1-5|TRBV28|.
CASSNPLLDGENQPQHF
>TRBJ1-3|TRBV9|.
CASSVAVLGGASGNTIYF
>TRBJ1-3|TRBV11-2|.
CASSPGGNTIYF
>TRBJ2-3|TRBV6-2/TRBV6-3|few
CASSQTSGVTDTQYF
>TRBJ2-7|TRBV2|.
CASSDAGLTYEQYF
>TRBJ1-4|TRBV20-1|.
CSARVRGILFF
>TRBJ1-4|TRBV5-1|.
CASSVTGGSEKLFF
>TRBJ1-1|TRBV5-1|.
CASSLAQGGTEAFF
>TRBJ1-1|TRBV19|.
CATNRDRAEMEAFF
>TRBJ1-1|TRBV5-1|few
CASSLIPGGTEAFF
>TRBJ1-1|TRBV7-9|.
CASSFSGQQYTEAFF
>TRBJ1-2|TRBV28|.
CASSNTGEKGYTF
>TRBJ2-5|TRBV9|.
CASSASGGLETQYF
>TRBJ1-2|TRBV6-1|.
CASSEGIGQGIRGGYTF
>TRBJ2-7|TRBV3-1/TRBV3-2|few
CASSHRQAREQYF
>TRBJ1-2|TRBV5-1|.
CASRTGHNYGYTF
>TRBJ1-6|TRBV15|once
CATGERRGVLNNSPLHF
>TRBJ1-1|TRBV5-1|.
CASSLLQSNTEAFF
>TRBJ1-6|TRBV5-1|.
CASSTTSGNSPLHF
>TRBJ1-2|TRBV19|.
CASSFRGADGYTF
>TRBJ1-1|TRBV9|.
CASSVGTGRAFF
>TRBJ2-1|TRBV10-3|.
CAISESVAGSGVHEQFF
>TRBJ1-1|TRBV19|.
CASSIRRQGTEAFF
>TRBJ2-7|TRBV6-6|.
CASSYSGGPYEQYF
>TRBJ1-1|TRBV5-1|.
CASSLIGRGKNTEAFF
>TRBJ1-4|TRBV18|.
CASSLGTDNEKLFF
>TRBJ2-7|TRBV5-4|.
CASSLDSDRGLYEQYF
>TRBJ2-1|TRBV14|.
CASALRTPVETNLNEQFF
>TRBJ2-7|TRBV9|.
CASSAIQGGRGEQYF
>TRBJ1-3|TRBV5-1|few
CASSLGLGNTIYF
>TRBJ2-1|TRBV12-5|.
CASGISSYNEQFF
>TRBJ2-7|TRBV5-1|.
CASSGQPSGEAYEQYF
>TRBJ1-1|TRBV18|once
CASSPGQGSTEAFF
>TRBJ2-5|TRBV28|.
CASRLDLQETQYF
>TRBJ2-3|TRBV3-1/TRBV3-2|.
CASSQDRETDTQYF
>TRBJ2-3|TRBV7-9|.
CASSRTGQGEYTQYF
>TRBJ2-1|TRBV7-2|.
CASSFRDRYNEQFF
>TRBJ1-5|TRBV7-9|.
CASSWGGGNQPQHF
>TRBJ1-1|TRBV5-1|few
CASRRGMNTEAFF
>TRBJ2-1|TRBV10-2|.
CASRAGAREQFF
>TRBJ1-1|TRBV5-5|.
CASSLGPDWLNTEAFF
>TRBJ2-7|TRBV19|.
CASSQGHFYEQYF
>TRBJ1-5|TRBV10-3|.
CAIGQGDQPQHF
>TRBJ1-4|TRBV6-5|.
CATTKRGRNEKLFF
>TRBJ2-3|TRBV12-3/TRBV12-4|.
CASSSRSRDTQYF
>TRBJ2-2|TRBV19|.
CASSPDREYPGELFF
>TRBJ2-7|TRBV9|once
CASSVGGDRFYEQYF
>TRBJ1-2|TRBV18|once
CASSPKRSEGYTF
>TRBJ1-3|TRBV7-6|.
CASSFSPVPGNTIYF
>TRBJ1-2|TRBV5-6|.
CASTDRGPLGYGYTF
>TRBJ1-5|TRBV27|.
CASSPGPYQPQHF
>TRBJ1-5|TRBV28|.
CATAARGDSNQPQHF
>TRBJ2-3|TRBV4-2|.
CASSQVSGRGGLVTDTQYF
>TRBJ1-3|TRBV7-8|.
CASSTSGTGENTIYF